This TCR beta chain was observed in a study of response to subunit inactivated influenza vaccine listed by TCRdb under 2018. Concerning the study at large: Deep quantitative T cell receptor repertoire profiling was used in the study to track responses to a trivalent subunit inactivated influenza vaccine.

The table lists this clonotype with many counts. Its antigen is still unknown. It has no much larger one-base neighbor in the sample; base qualities were not kept. Relative to germline, V is 1 base shorter and J is 5 bases shorter, with 9 bases between their ends. The CDR3, from cysteine to phenylalanine, totals 14 residues. Only the CDR3 DNA is retained, 42 bases long and in frame from the first base. CDR1 and CDR2 were assigned from the germline V gene as SGHTA and FQGNSA. Study-wide findings and limitations: The authors proposed that each seasonal influenza vaccination may bring in only a limited number of new T cells.

The receptor library was made with RT-PCR. The sequencer was an Illumina HiSeq 2500. Clones were called with MiXCR by TCRdb after fastp trimmed the public reads at Q25, and only in-frame beta chains were retained. Each CDR3 protein appears once, grouped with its most common genes and DNA. The sample table contains hundreds of thousands of distinct CDR3 sequences; only one count was recorded for 14% of them. The ten largest clones represent about 7.4% of the sample. Sequencing used PBMCs from blood, obtained roughly 2 weeks before vaccination. This sequence uses TRBV7-2 and TRBJ2-1; a confident D gene designation cannot be given. The sequence derives from a man aged 45-65 years who received an inactivated influenza vaccine. Donor details come from another sample of the same person, matched by shared clones. The sequenced DNA is TGTGCCAGCAGCTTAGTGGACGTTAACAATGAGCAGTTCTTC. Translation gives CASSLVDVNNEQFF.